This note documents a single TCR beta chain sequence. The entry originates in a study of blood T cell repertoires in COVID-19. Study-level information: The United States, Italy and Spain supplied acute and convalescent COVID-19 samples.

The length of the CDR3 is 16 residues. Unmatched junction bases numbered 10, after V lost 0 bases and J lost 5 bases. CDR1 is SGHRS and CDR2 is YFSETQ in the germline V gene. As originally analysed: Using reference gene primer amplification, nucleated cell counts were estimated. Using immunoSEQ multiplex PCR, the repertoire was profiled, and TCRdb retains in-frame clones only, with some absent. That table supplies the V and J calls and clone size; D and trimming were determined from the DNA. The sample contains about 170,000 clones, around four fifths of which appear only once. This TCR was sampled from an elderly woman with acute or convalescent COVID-19. Sequencing input: peripheral blood. The chain couples TRBV5-1 to TRBJ2-7; 8 positions match TRBD1. The CDR3, as DNA: TGCGCCAGCAGCTTGGCAGGGACAGGAGGAATCGACGAGCAGTACTTC. Its protein product is CASSLAGTGGIDEQYF.